This T cell receptor (beta chain) came from a study of shared clonotypes between healthy human individuals. CDR1 is SGHVS and CDR2 is FNYEAQ in the germline V gene. There are 17 residues in the CDR3. V was trimmed by 6 bases and J by 0 bases, leaving 18 bases between them. Sequencing was performed with immunoSEQ multiplex PCR; in TCRdb, only in-frame clones are kept and a portion is missing. This sample has over 400,000 clones, with roughly 95% found just once. This receptor was identified in a woman aged 25-40 years in good health. Sequenced sample: naive CD4+ T cells sorted from blood. Described subset: CD45RA+ positively selected. The chain has TRBV7-6 and TRBJ1-3; no clear D. CDR3 sequence (DNA): TGTGCCAGCAGTCATGAGAGGACCACCTTCTCTGGAAACACCATATATTTT. The encoded protein is CASSHERTTFSGNTIYF.